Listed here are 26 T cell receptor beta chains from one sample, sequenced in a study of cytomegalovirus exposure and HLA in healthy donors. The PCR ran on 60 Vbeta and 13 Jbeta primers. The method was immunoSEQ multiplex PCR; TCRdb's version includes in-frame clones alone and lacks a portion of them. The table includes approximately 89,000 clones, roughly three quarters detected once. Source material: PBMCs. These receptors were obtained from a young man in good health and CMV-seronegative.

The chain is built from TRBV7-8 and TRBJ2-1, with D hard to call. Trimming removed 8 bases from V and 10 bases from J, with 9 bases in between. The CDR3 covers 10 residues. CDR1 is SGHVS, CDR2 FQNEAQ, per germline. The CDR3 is CASGEEEQFF. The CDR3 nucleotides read TGTGCCAGCGGTGAGGAGGAGCAGTTCTTC. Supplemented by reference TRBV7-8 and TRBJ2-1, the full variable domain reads GAGVSQSPRYKVAKRGQDVALRCDPISGHVSLFWYQQALGQGPEFLTYFQNEAQLDKSGLPSDRFFAERPEGSVSTLKIQRTQQEDSAVYLCASGEEEQFFGPGTRLTVL.

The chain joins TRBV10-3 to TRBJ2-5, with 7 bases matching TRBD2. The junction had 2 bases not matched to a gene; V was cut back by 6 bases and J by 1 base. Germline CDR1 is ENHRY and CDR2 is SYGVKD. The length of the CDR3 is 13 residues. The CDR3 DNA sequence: TGTGCCATCAGGGGGGGGACCCAAGAGACCCAGTACTTC. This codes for CAIRGGTQETQYF.

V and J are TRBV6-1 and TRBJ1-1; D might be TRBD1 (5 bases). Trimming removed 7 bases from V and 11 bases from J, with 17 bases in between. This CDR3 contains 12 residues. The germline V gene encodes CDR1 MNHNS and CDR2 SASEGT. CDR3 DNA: TGTGCCAGCAAATTAGACAGTTTGAAGGCTTTCTTT. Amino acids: CASKLDSLKAFF.

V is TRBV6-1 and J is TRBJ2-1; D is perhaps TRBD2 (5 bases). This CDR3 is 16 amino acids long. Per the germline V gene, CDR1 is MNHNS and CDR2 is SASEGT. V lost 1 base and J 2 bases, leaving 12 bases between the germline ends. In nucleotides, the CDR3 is TGTGCCAGCAGTGAAGAAGAGGGATTTCCCTACAATGAGCAGTTCTTC. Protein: CASSEEEGFPYNEQFF.

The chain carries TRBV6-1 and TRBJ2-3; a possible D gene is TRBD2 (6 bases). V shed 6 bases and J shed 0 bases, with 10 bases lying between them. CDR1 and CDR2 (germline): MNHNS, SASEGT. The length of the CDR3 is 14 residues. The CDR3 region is CASRLAQSTDTQYF. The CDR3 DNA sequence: TGTGCCAGCAGACTAGCCCAGAGCACAGATACGCAGTATTTT.

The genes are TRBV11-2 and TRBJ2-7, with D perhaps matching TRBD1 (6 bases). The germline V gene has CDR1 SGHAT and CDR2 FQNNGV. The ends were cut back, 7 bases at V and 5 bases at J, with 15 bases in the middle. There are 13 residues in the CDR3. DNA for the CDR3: TGTGCCAGCACCCAACAGGGACGCGACGAGCAGTACTTC. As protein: CASTQQGRDEQYF.

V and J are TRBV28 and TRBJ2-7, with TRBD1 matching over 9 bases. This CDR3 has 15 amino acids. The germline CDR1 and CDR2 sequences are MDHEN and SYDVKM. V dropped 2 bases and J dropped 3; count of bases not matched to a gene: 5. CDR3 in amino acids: CASSLDWTGDYEQYF. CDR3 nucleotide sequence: TGTGCCAGCAGTTTAGATTGGACAGGGGACTACGAGCAGTACTTC.

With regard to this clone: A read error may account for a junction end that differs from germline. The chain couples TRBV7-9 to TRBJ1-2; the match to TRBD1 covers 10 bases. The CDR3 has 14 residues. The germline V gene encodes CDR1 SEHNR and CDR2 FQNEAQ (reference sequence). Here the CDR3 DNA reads TGTTCCAGCAGCGCGACAGGGGGCGTGTATGGCTACACCTTC. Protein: CSSSATGGVYGYTF.

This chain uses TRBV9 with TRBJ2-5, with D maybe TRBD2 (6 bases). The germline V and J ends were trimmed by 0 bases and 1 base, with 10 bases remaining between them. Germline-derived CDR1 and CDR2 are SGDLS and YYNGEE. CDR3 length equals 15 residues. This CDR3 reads CASSVEGSGQETQYF. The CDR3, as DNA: TGTGCCAGCAGCGTAGAGGGTAGCGGCCAAGAGACCCAGTACTTC. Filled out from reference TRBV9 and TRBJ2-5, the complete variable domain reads DSGVTQTPKHLITATGQRVTLRCSPRSGDLSVYWYQQSLDQGLQFLIQYYNGEERAKGNILERFSAQQFPDLHSELNLSSLELGDSALYFCASSVEGSGQETQYFGPGTRLLVL.

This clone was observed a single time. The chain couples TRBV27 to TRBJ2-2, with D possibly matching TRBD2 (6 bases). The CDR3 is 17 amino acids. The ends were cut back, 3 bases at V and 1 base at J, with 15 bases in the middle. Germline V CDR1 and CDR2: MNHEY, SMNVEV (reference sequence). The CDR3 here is CASSFTSSAGNTGELFF. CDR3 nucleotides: TGTGCCAGCAGTTTTACTTCTAGCGCGGGGAACACCGGGGAGCTGTTTTTT.

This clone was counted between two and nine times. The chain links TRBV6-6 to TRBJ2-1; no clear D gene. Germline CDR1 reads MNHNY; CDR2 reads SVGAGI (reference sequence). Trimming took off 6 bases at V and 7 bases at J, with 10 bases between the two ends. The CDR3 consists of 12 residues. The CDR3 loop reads CASSRPRNEQFF. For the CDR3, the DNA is TGTGCCAGCAGCCGACCGCGGAATGAGCAGTTCTTC.

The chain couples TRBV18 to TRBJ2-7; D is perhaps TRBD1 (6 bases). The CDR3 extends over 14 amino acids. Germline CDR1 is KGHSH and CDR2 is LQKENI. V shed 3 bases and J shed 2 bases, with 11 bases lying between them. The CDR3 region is CASSPTDRTYEQYF. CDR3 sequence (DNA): TGTGCCAGCTCACCTACGGACAGAACCTACGAGCAGTACTTC.

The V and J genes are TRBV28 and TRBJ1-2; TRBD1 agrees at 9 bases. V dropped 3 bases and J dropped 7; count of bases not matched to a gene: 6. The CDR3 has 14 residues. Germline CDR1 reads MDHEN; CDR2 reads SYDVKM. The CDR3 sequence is CASSFWGQGFGYTF. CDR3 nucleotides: TGTGCCAGCAGTTTTTGGGGACAGGGATTTGGCTACACCTTC.

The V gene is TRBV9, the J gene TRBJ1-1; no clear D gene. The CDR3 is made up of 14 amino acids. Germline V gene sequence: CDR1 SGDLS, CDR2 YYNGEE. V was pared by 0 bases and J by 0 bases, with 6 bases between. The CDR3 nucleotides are TGTGCCAGCAGCGTAGGACATCTGAACACTGAAGCTTTCTTT. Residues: CASSVGHLNTEAFF.

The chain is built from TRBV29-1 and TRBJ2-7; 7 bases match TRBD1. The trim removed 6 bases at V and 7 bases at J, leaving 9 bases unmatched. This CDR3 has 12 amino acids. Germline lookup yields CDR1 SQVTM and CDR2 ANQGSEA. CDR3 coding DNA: TGCAGCGTAGGACAGGTGCCGGGGGAGCAGTACTTC. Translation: CSVGQVPGEQYF.

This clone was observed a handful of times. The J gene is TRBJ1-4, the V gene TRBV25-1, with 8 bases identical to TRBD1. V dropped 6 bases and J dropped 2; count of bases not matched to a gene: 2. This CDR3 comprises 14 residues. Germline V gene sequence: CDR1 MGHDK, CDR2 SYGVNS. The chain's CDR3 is CASSRGLTNEKLFF. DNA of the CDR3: TGTGCCAGCAGCAGGGGGCTGACTAATGAAAAACTGTTTTTT.

This CDR3 reads CASTLGQGYSPLHF. In nucleotides, the CDR3 is TGTGCCAGCACACTCGGACAGGGGTATTCACCCCTCCACTTT. This chain connects TRBV6-1 to TRBJ1-6, with 9 bases matching TRBD1. The germline CDR1 and CDR2 sequences are MNHNS and SASEGT. V lost 7 bases to trimming and J lost 8 bases; unmatched junction nucleotides: 6. The CDR3 loop spans 14 amino acids.

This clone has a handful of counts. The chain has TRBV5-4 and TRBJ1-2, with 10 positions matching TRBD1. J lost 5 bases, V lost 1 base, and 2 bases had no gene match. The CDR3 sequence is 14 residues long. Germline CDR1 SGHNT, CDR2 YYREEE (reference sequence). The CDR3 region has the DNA TGTGCCAGCAGCTTGTGGGACAGGGGTTATGGCTACACCTTC. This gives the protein CASSLWDRGYGYTF.

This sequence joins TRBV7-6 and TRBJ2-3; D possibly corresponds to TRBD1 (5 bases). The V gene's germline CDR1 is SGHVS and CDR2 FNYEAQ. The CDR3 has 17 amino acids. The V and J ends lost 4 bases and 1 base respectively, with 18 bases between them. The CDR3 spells CASSSTPTGSGTDTQYF. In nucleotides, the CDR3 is TGTGCCAGCAGCTCGACCCCCACAGGAAGCGGCACAGATACGCAGTATTTT.

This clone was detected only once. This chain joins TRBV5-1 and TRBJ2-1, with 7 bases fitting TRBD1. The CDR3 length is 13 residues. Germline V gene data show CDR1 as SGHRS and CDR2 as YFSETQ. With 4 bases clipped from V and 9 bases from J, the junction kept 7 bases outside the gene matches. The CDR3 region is CASSVTGEGEQFF. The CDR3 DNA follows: TGCGCCAGCAGCGTCACAGGGGAAGGTGAGCAGTTCTTC.

The CDR3 is CASSSGTSGEQYF. CDR3 sequence (DNA): TGTGCCAGCAGTTCAGGGACTAGCGGCGAGCAGTACTTC. The chain joins TRBV28 to TRBJ2-7, with TRBD2 matching over 11 bases. The junction had 2 bases not matched to a gene; V was cut back by 4 bases and J by 6 bases. From germline, CDR1 is MDHEN and CDR2 SYDVKM. The CDR3 spans 13 residues. Filled out from reference TRBV28 and TRBJ2-7, the complete variable domain reads DVKVTQSSRYLVKRTGEKVFLECVQDMDHENMFWYRQDPGLGLRLIYFSYDVKMKEKGDIPEGYSVSREKKERFSLILESASTNQTSMYLCASSSGTSGEQYFGPGTRLTVT.

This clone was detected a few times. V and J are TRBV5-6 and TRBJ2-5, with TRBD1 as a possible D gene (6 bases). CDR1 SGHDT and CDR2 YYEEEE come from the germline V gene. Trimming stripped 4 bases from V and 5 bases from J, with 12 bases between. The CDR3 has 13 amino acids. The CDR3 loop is CASSNTGSETQYF. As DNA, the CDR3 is TGTGCCAGCAGCAACACAGGGTCGGAGACCCAGTACTTC. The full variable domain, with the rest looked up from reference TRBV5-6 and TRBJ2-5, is DAGVTQSPTHLIKTRGQQVTLRCSPKSGHDTVSWYQQALGQGPQFIFQYYEEEERQRGNFPDRFSGHQFPNYSSELNVNALLLGDSALYLCASSNTGSETQYFGPGTRLLVL.

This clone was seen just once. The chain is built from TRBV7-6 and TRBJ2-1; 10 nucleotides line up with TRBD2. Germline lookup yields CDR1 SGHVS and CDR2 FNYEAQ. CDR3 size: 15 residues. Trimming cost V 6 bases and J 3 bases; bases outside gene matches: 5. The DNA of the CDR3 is TGTGCCAGCAGTCAAGCTAGCGGGAGCTACAATGAGCAGTTCTTC. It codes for CASSQASGSYNEQFF.

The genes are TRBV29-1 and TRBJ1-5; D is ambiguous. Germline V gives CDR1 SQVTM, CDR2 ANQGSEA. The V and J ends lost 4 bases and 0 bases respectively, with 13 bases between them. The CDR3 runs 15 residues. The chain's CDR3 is CSVGGDTYSNQPQHF. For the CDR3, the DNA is TGCAGCGTTGGGGGAGACACATATAGCAATCAGCCCCAGCATTTT. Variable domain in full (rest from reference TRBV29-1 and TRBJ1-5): SAVISQKPSRDICQRGTSLTIQCQVDSQVTMMFWYRQQPGQSLTLIATANQGSEATYESGFVIDKFPISRPNLTFSTLTVSNMSPEDSSIYLCSVGGDTYSNQPQHFGDGTRLSIL.

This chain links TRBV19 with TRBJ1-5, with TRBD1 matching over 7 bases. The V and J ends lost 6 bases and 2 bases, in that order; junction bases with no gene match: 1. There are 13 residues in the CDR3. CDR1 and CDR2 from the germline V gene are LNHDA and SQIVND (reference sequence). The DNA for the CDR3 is TGTGCCAGTAGAGGACAGGGCAATCAGCCCCAGCATTTT. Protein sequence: CASRGQGNQPQHF.

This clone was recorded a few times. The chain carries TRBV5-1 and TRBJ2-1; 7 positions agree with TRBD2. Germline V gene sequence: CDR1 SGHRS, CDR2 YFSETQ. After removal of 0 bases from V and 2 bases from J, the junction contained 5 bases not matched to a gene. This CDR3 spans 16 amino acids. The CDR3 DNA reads TGCGCCAGCAGCTTGGTAACTAGCGCGGCCTACAATGAGCAGTTCTTC. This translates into CASSLVTSAAYNEQFF.